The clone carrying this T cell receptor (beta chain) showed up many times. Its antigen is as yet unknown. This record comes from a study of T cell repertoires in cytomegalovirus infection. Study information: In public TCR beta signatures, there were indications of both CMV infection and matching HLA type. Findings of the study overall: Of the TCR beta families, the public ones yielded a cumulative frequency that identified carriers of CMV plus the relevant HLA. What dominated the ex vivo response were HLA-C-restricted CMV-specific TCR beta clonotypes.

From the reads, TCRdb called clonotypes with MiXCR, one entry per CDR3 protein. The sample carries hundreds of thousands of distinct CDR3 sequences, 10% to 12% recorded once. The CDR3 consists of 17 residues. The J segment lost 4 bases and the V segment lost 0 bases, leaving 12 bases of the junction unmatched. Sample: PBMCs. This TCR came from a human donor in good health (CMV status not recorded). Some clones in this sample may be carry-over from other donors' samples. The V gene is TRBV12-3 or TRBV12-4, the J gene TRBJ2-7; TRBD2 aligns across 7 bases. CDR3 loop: CASSLANTRGVSYEQYF. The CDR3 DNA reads TGTGCCAGCAGTTTAGCCAATACCCGGGGGGTCAGTTACGAGCAGTACTTC.